The 25 T cell receptor beta chains in this list originate from one sample, sequenced in a study of blood T cell repertoires in COVID-19. Assay: immunoSEQ multiplex PCR; the TCRdb copy retains only in-frame clones and omits some. The profile shows tens of thousands of clones, less than 85% of them singletons. The sequenced sample consisted of peripheral blood. The receptors come from an elderly woman with acute or convalescent COVID-19.

V gene TRBV24-1 combines with J gene TRBJ2-3, with D uncertain. This CDR3 spans 16 amino acids. The V and J ends lost 0 bases and 0 bases respectively, with 9 bases between them. The germline V gene encodes CDR1 KGHDR and CDR2 SFDVKD. CDR3 protein: CATSDLRQASTDTQYF. DNA of the CDR3: TGTGCCACCAGTGATTTGCGCCAGGCCAGCACAGATACGCAGTATTTT.

This chain links TRBV7-8 with TRBJ2-7, with 11 bases matching TRBD1. V lost 6 bases and J lost 9; bases outside the gene matches: 13. This CDR3 spans 15 amino acids. Germline-derived CDR1 and CDR2 are SGHVS and FQNEAQ. CDR3 sequence: CASSRDRGTYEGQYF. CDR3 coding DNA: TGTGCCAGCAGTCGGGACAGGGGGACCTACGAAGGGCAGTACTTC.

The V and J genes are TRBV5-5 and TRBJ1-1; tentatively, D is TRBD1 (6 bases). V dropped 0 bases and J dropped 2 bases, with 11 bases sitting between them. The CDR3 spans 15 residues. The germline V gene has CDR1 SGHKS and CDR2 YYEKEE (reference sequence). As DNA, the CDR3 is TGTGCCAGCAGCTTGGCAGGACAGCCTAACACTGAAGCTTTCTTT. Translating gives CASSLAGQPNTEAFF.

In regard to this clone: A junction boundary mismatches the germline segment, possibly from a read error. The rearrangement links TRBV6-1 to TRBJ2-6; a weak D match, TRBD2 (5 bases). Per germline, CDR1 MNHNS and CDR2 SASEGT. This CDR3 comprises 15 residues. CDR3 DNA sequence: TGTGCCAGCAGGGAAGGAGGCTCTGGGGCCAACGTCCTGACTTTC. This translates into CASREGGSGANVLTF.

This chain links TRBV2 with TRBJ2-3; D is ambiguous. Germline V lookup: CDR1 SNHLY, CDR2 FYNNEI. The CDR3 consists of 14 residues. The ends were cut back, 4 bases at V and 4 bases at J, with 12 bases in the middle. CDR3 sequence (DNA): TGTGCCAGCAGTGGAGAGGTCGGGTCAGATACGCAGTATTTT. Its protein product is CASSGEVGSDTQYF. The full variable domain, in which reference TRBV2 and TRBJ2-3 provide the parts outside the CDR3, is EPEVTQTPSHQVTQMGQEVILRCVPISNHLYFYWYRQILGQKVEFLVSFYNNEISEKSEIFDDQFSVERPDGSNFTLKIRSTKLEDSAMYFCASSGEVGSDTQYFGPGTRLTVL.

The gene calls are TRBV19 and TRBJ1-5; 9 bases agree with TRBD1. Looked up from germline, CDR1 is LNHDA and CDR2 is SQIVND (reference sequence). This CDR3 is 16 amino acids long. The trim removed 4 bases at V and 1 base at J, leaving 5 bases unmatched. The CDR3 region is CASSRTGAKSNQPQHF. The CDR3 DNA is TGTGCCAGTAGTAGGACAGGGGCGAAGAGCAATCAGCCCCAGCATTTT.

The gene calls are TRBV7-9 and TRBJ2-2, with 9 positions matching TRBD1. Germline lookup yields CDR1 SEHNR and CDR2 FQNEAQ (reference sequence). The J segment lost 3 bases and the V segment lost 5 bases, leaving 4 bases of the junction unmatched. CDR3 length equals 15 residues. CDR3 DNA: TGTGCCAGCAGCCCGGGACAGGGCTACACCGGGGAGCTGTTTTTT. Translating gives CASSPGQGYTGELFF.

This clone came up once. This chain uses TRBV27 with TRBJ2-7, with 9 bases aligning to TRBD1. CDR3 size: 14 residues. Unmatched junction bases numbered 11, after V lost 7 bases and J lost 7 bases. CDR1 MNHEY and CDR2 SMNVEV come from the germline V gene (reference sequence). The CDR3 nucleotides are TGTGCCAGCAAGGATCCCGGGACAGGGACAGAGCAGTACTTC. This gives the protein CASKDPGTGTEQYF.

This chain uses TRBV19 with TRBJ2-1, with a tentative D call TRBD2 (5 bases). CDR1 LNHDA and CDR2 SQIVND come from the germline V gene (reference sequence). CDR3 length: 14 amino acids. V shed 3 bases and J shed 7 bases, with 13 bases lying between them. CDR3 residues: CASSIVGADNEQFF. CDR3 sequence (DNA): TGTGCCAGTAGTATCGTGGGAGCGGATAATGAGCAGTTCTTC.

The chain combines TRBV7-2 with TRBJ2-1; D ambiguous. CDR1 SGHTA and CDR2 FQGNSA come from the germline V gene. Trimming took 1 base from V and 10 from J, leaving 11 bases between them. The CDR3 extends over 13 amino acids. This CDR3 is CASSLVTVGEQFF. DNA of the CDR3: TGTGCCAGCAGCTTAGTAACGGTGGGCGAGCAGTTCTTC.

This chain links TRBV9 with TRBJ2-5; 8 bases map to TRBD2. The CDR3 is made up of 15 amino acids. The V gene's germline CDR1 is SGDLS and CDR2 YYNGEE. The trim removed 0 bases at V and 2 bases at J, leaving 3 bases unmatched. The CDR3 DNA follows: TGTGCCAGCAGCGTAGGGGGGACTAGACAAGAGACCCAGTACTTC. Translated: CASSVGGTRQETQYF.

DNA of the CDR3: TGTGCCAGCATTATGGACAGGAGCGGCTATGGCTACACCTTC. Its translation: CASIMDRSGYGYTF. The chain employs TRBV6-5 and TRBJ1-2, with TRBD1 matching 7 bases. The CDR3 contains 14 residues. V gave up 7 bases and J gave up 4 bases; unmatched junction bases: 9. Germline V gene lookup returns CDR1 MNHEY and CDR2 SVGAGI.

The chain recombines TRBV5-1 with TRBJ2-2; 8 bases fit TRBD1. The CDR3 contains 14 residues. Germline CDR1 reads SGHRS; CDR2 reads YFSETQ. J was trimmed by 4 bases and V by 2 bases; bases with no gene match: 1. The CDR3 coding sequence is TGCGCCAGCAGCTTTGACAGGGGCACCGGGGAGCTGTTTTTT. Translation gives CASSFDRGTGELFF.

This clone showed up just once. This chain uses TRBV29-1 with TRBJ1-1; possibly TRBD1 for D (6 bases). V was cut by 4 bases and J by 3 bases, with 18 bases left in between. CDR3 length equals 15 residues. In germline, CDR1 is SQVTM, CDR2 ANQGSEA. The CDR3 is CSVAPHRALDTEAFF. CDR3 coding DNA: TGCAGCGTTGCCCCTCACAGGGCATTGGACACTGAAGCTTTCTTT.

The CDR3 is CASSSGQGAGSYEQYF. CDR3 in DNA: TGTGCCAGCTCATCCGGACAGGGGGCCGGGTCCTACGAGCAGTACTTC. The rearrangement links TRBV18 to TRBJ2-7; 11 bases line up with TRBD1. CDR1 is KGHSH, CDR2 LQKENI, per germline. The V segment lost 5 bases and the J segment 1 base; nucleotides outside the gene matches: 7. The CDR3 sequence is 16 residues long.

This clone was observed once. V and J are TRBV5-1 and TRBJ2-3; 7 nucleotides agree with TRBD2. V shed 3 bases, J shed 4 bases, and the junction held 5 bases outside the gene matches. This CDR3 has 14 residues. Looked up from germline, CDR1 is SGHRS and CDR2 is YFSETQ. The CDR3 nucleotides are TGCGCCAGCAGCTCCACTAGCGCCCCAGATACGCAGTATTTT. Protein product: CASSSTSAPDTQYF.

The V gene is TRBV11-3, the J gene TRBJ2-5; D might be TRBD2 (5 bases). Germline V gene data show CDR1 as SGHNT and CDR2 as YENEEA. The ends were cut back, 1 base at V and 5 bases at J, with 8 bases in the middle. There are 13 residues in the CDR3. CDR3 DNA: TGTGCCAGCAGCTTAGCGGGGTCTGAGACCCAGTACTTC. Amino acids: CASSLAGSETQYF.

The V call is TRBV2, the J call TRBJ2-7; the D is unclear. This CDR3 has 14 amino acids. CDR1 SNHLY and CDR2 FYNNEI come from the germline V gene. Trimming removed 1 base from V and 4 bases from J, with 11 bases in between. The CDR3 bases are TGTGCCAGCAGTGAAGGCCTAGTTTATTACGAGCAGTACTTC. Protein sequence: CASSEGLVYYEQYF.

DNA for the CDR3: TGTGCCAGCAGCTTATTACCCACAGGGGCGGACTATGGCTACACCTTC. It specifies CASSLLPTGADYGYTF. This chain links TRBV7-9 with TRBJ1-2, with 7 nucleotides matching TRBD1. Germline CDR1 SEHNR, CDR2 FQNEAQ (reference sequence). Trimming at V came to 2 bases and at J to 3 bases, leaving 9 bases not matched to a gene. CDR3 length: 16 amino acids.

V gene TRBV7-2 combines with J gene TRBJ2-7; the match to TRBD1 covers 10 bases. The CDR3 contains 16 residues. Germline CDR1 reads SGHTA; CDR2 reads FQGNSA. J lost 4 bases, V lost 5 bases, and 11 bases had no gene match. This CDR3 reads CASSPPRGQGGYEQYF. CDR3 DNA: TGTGCCAGCAGCCCCCCGCGAGGACAGGGGGGATACGAGCAGTACTTC.

The V call is TRBV7-9, the J call TRBJ2-1; D uncertain. The germline V gene encodes CDR1 SEHNR and CDR2 FQNEAQ (reference sequence). This CDR3 region has 13 residues. Trimming left V 1 base short and J 6 bases short, with 7 bases between. The CDR3 bases are TGTGCCAGCAGCTTAGGGCAGGTCAATGAGCAGTTCTTC. Translated, it gives CASSLGQVNEQFF.

V usage is TRBV12-3 or TRBV12-4 and J usage is TRBJ2-1; TRBD1 matches 9 bases. With 7 bases clipped from V and 10 bases from J, the junction kept 5 bases outside the gene matches. The CDR3 contains 12 residues. CDR3 loop: CASTDRGREQFF. The CDR3 DNA sequence: TGTGCCAGCACGGACAGGGGAAGAGAGCAGTTCTTC.

This clone was counted many times. This sequence joins TRBV10-2 and TRBJ2-2; D is ambiguous. Trimming left V 6 bases short and J 1 base short, with 9 bases between. CDR1 is WSHSY, CDR2 SAAADI, per germline. The length of the CDR3 is 14 residues. Here the CDR3 reads CASRRPGNTGELFF. The CDR3 nucleotides read TGCGCCAGCAGGCGCCCAGGGAACACCGGGGAGCTGTTTTTT.

This chain joins TRBV2 and TRBJ1-2; no clear D. Germline CDR1 is SNHLY and CDR2 is FYNNEI. The CDR3 consists of 11 residues. Trimming took 4 bases from V and 5 from J, leaving 5 bases between them. CDR3: CASSVEYGYTF. The CDR3 DNA is TGTGCCAGCAGTGTCGAGTATGGCTACACCTTC.

The chain couples TRBV18 to TRBJ2-2; 8 bases are a match to TRBD1. Germline V lookup: CDR1 KGHSH, CDR2 LQKENI. J was trimmed by 2 bases and V by 3 bases; bases with no gene match: 2. There are 15 residues in the CDR3. As DNA, the CDR3 is TGTGCCAGCTCACCGGGACAGGCTAACACCGGGGAGCTGTTTTTT. Its protein product is CASSPGQANTGELFF. The full variable domain, rest sourced from reference TRBV18 and TRBJ2-2, is NAGVMQNPRHLVRRRGQEARLRCSPMKGHSHVYWYRQLPEEGLKFMVYLQKENIIDESGMPKERFSAEFPKEGPSILRIQQVVRGDSAAYFCASSPGQANTGELFFGEGSRLTVL.